Shown below are 7 T cell receptor beta chains from a single sample sequenced in a study of blood T cells in healthy people across ages. Alongside a J-beta primer mix, a sample-barcoded 5' primer served in a second PCR lasting about 7 to 12 cycles. Each CDR3 protein is one row after TCRdb ran MiXCR on the 5' RACE reads. The sample lists about 640,000 distinct CDR3 sequences; around 54% were seen once. The sequencing sample was made of blood. The receptors derive from a man aged 60 to 69 in good health.

Concerning this clonotype itself: Germline and junction disagree at one end, which may indicate a read error. The chain carries TRBV10-3 and TRBJ2-5; 8 bases agree with TRBD2. Germline V CDR1 and CDR2: ENHRY, SYGVKD. CDR3 length equals 12 residues. CDR3 residues: CATREGQEAQYF. CDR3 DNA: TGTGCCACCCGGGAGGGCCAAGAGGCCCAGTACTTC.

The rearrangement links TRBV20-1 to TRBJ2-7, with TRBD2 matching over 7 bases. The V gene's germline CDR1 is DFQATT and CDR2 SNEGSKA (reference sequence). The CDR3 spans 13 residues. The ends lost 4 bases at V and 7 bases at J; junction bases unmatched: 10. The chain's CDR3 is CSATSGLVREQYF. The DNA of the CDR3 is TGCAGTGCTACCAGTGGACTAGTGCGGGAGCAGTACTTC.

This clonotype has just one count. The chain carries TRBV5-6 and TRBJ1-4; 9 nucleotides match TRBD1. This CDR3 region has 13 residues. Looked up from germline, CDR1 is SGHDT and CDR2 is YYEEEE. The V gene end was trimmed by 7 bases and the J gene end by 5 bases; junction bases not matched to a gene: 3. The CDR3: CASGTGWNEKLFF. DNA for the CDR3: TGTGCCAGCGGGACAGGGTGGAATGAAAAACTGTTTTTT.

This chain uses TRBV4-1 with TRBJ2-4; tentative D call: TRBD2 (6 bases). Trimming took 0 bases from V and 14 from J, leaving 14 bases between them. Germline V gene lookup returns CDR1 MGHRA and CDR2 YSYEKL. The CDR3 is made up of 13 amino acids. CDR3 loop: CASSQDHGGTEYF. As DNA, the CDR3 is TGCGCCAGCAGCCAAGATCATGGCGGGACGGAGTACTTC.

The gene calls are TRBV12-3 or TRBV12-4 and TRBJ2-7; D tentatively reads TRBD1 or TRBD2 (5 bases each). The germline V and J ends were trimmed by 6 bases and 2 bases, with 11 bases remaining between them. The CDR3 runs 13 residues. CDR3 region: CASSVGTTYEQYF. CDR3 sequence (DNA): TGTGCCAGCAGCGTCGGGACCACCTACGAGCAGTACTTC.

This rearrangement joins TRBV5-1 to TRBJ2-5; perhaps TRBD1 as D (5 bases). The V end lost 3 bases, the J end lost 0 bases, and 9 bases lay between the germline ends. The germline V gene encodes CDR1 SGHRS and CDR2 YFSETQ. CDR3 length: 14 residues. CDR3 sequence reads: CASSSRQYQETQYF. CDR3 sequence (DNA): TGCGCCAGCAGCTCTCGACAGTACCAAGAGACCCAGTACTTC.

V and J are TRBV4-2 and TRBJ1-2; a weak D match, TRBD1 (5 bases). The CDR3 is 14 amino acids. The ends were cut back, 1 base at V and 6 bases at J, with 12 bases in the middle. The germline gives CDR1 LGHNA, CDR2 YNFKEQ. CDR3: CASSQVVRDDGYTF. The CDR3 DNA is TGTGCCAGCAGCCAAGTTGTTAGGGACGATGGCTACACCTTC.